The next 20 T cell receptor beta chains were all read from a single sample in a study of blood T cell repertoires in COVID-19. Only in-frame clones appear in the TCRdb table, and some are missing; sequencing was by immunoSEQ multiplex PCR. The profile covers approximately 55,000 clones, with around 80% appearing a single time and 15% to 25% taken by the ten largest. The sequenced sample consisted of peripheral blood. These receptors all come from a man aged 25 to 45 with COVID-19, enrolled during active disease.

The V call is TRBV11-2, the J call TRBJ2-3, with D maybe TRBD1 (6 bases). Germline-derived CDR1 and CDR2 are SGHAT and FQNNGV. The CDR3 covers 15 residues. V was cut by 3 bases and J by 3 bases, with 13 bases left in between. CDR3 DNA: TGTGCCAGCAGCTTTCAAAGGGGGTCGACAGATACGCAGTATTTT. This sequence encodes CASSFQRGSTDTQYF.

This clone appeared once. The V and J genes are TRBV4-3 and TRBJ2-1, with 9 bases that match TRBD2. Germline V gene data show CDR1 as LGHNA and CDR2 as YSLEER. The trim removed 4 bases at V and 4 bases at J, leaving 11 bases unmatched. There are 17 residues in the CDR3. The CDR3 region has the DNA TGCGCCAGCAGCCGAGGACGACTAGCGGACTTTTACAATGAGCAGTTCTTC. This encodes CASSRGRLADFYNEQFF.

V gene TRBV15 combines with J gene TRBJ1-2; possibly TRBD1 for D (5 bases). V was clipped by 0 bases and J by 5 bases, with 16 bases between them. In germline, CDR1 is LNHNV, CDR2 YYDKDF (reference sequence). CDR3 size: 16 residues. CDR3 amino acids: CATSRDLPAKGYGYTF. The CDR3 DNA sequence: TGTGCCACCAGCAGAGATCTCCCAGCGAAGGGGTATGGCTACACCTTC.

V and J are TRBV19 and TRBJ2-2, with D perhaps TRBD1 (6 bases). Per germline, CDR1 LNHDA and CDR2 SQIVND (reference sequence). The CDR3 consists of 15 residues. Trimming cost V 6 bases and J 2 bases, with 13 bases left between them. In DNA form, the CDR3 reads TGTGCCAGTAGGCCCGGACAGTTTAACACCGGGGAGCTGTTTTTT. Its protein is CASRPGQFNTGELFF.

The rearrangement links TRBV7-2 to TRBJ2-7, with 12 positions matching TRBD2. V trimming: 4 bases; J trimming: 2 bases; junction bases outside the gene matches: 3. Germline V gene lookup returns CDR1 SGHTA and CDR2 FQGNSA. The CDR3 loop spans 15 amino acids. This chain's CDR3 is CASSSSSGGAYEQYF. The CDR3 DNA reads TGTGCCAGCAGCTCCTCTAGCGGGGGGGCCTACGAGCAGTACTTC.

The rearrangement joins TRBV30 to TRBJ1-5, with no clear D. This CDR3 is 14 amino acids long. Germline V CDR1 and CDR2: GTSNPN, SVGIG (reference sequence). The V end lost 2 bases, the J end lost 7 bases, and 15 bases lay between the germline ends. CDR3 nucleotides: TGTGCCTGGAGTATCTCTACGGAGGGCCAGCCCCAGCATTTT. Amino acid sequence: CAWSISTEGQPQHF.

The rearrangement uses TRBV6-5 and TRBJ2-7, with D possibly matching TRBD1 (6 bases). Germline assignment: CDR1 MNHEY and CDR2 SVGAGI. Trimming stripped 0 bases from V and 5 bases from J, with 14 bases between. The length of the CDR3 is 15 residues. In nucleotides, the CDR3 is TGTGCCAGCAGTTACTCGACCCAGGGGACCCACGAGCAGTACTTC. Protein: CASSYSTQGTHEQYF.

V and J are TRBV5-1 and TRBJ2-7; tentatively, D is TRBD1 (8 bases). V dropped 4 bases and J dropped 4 bases, with 21 bases sitting between them. The CDR3 totals 16 residues. From germline, CDR1 is SGHRS and CDR2 YFSETQ. The CDR3 sequence is CASSAARTGGGYEQYF. In DNA form, the CDR3 reads TGCGCCAGCAGCGCCGCGCGCACAGGGGGAGGGTACGAGCAGTACTTC.

The chain combines TRBV30 with TRBJ1-5, with D possibly being TRBD1 (6 bases). Between the trimmed V and J ends, which lost 0 bases and 0 bases, there was a span of 12 bases. The CDR3 runs 16 residues. Per germline, CDR1 GTSNPN and CDR2 SVGIG (reference sequence). CDR3 loop: CAWSVGGAISNQPQHF. In DNA, the CDR3 is TGTGCCTGGAGTGTAGGGGGGGCTATTAGCAATCAGCCCCAGCATTTT. Full variable domain (remainder filled in from reference TRBV30 and TRBJ1-5): SQTIHQWPATLVQPVGSPLSLECTVEGTSNPNLYWYRQAAGRGLQLLFYSVGIGQISSEVPQNLSASRPQDRQFILSSKKLLLSDSGFYLCAWSVGGAISNQPQHFGDGTRLSIL.

This clone was observed a few times. The chain employs TRBV5-6 and TRBJ1-1; D remains ambiguous. From germline, CDR1 is SGHDT and CDR2 YYEEEE. Between the trimmed V and J ends, which lost 0 bases and 2 bases, there was a span of 8 bases. This CDR3 contains 14 residues. CDR3: CASSLVNRNTEAFF. The CDR3 DNA reads as TGTGCCAGCAGCTTGGTTAACAGAAACACTGAAGCTTTCTTT. Together with reference TRBV5-6 and TRBJ1-1, the CDR3 gives the full variable domain: DAGVTQSPTHLIKTRGQQVTLRCSPKSGHDTVSWYQQALGQGPQFIFQYYEEEERQRGNFPDRFSGHQFPNYSSELNVNALLLGDSALYLCASSLVNRNTEAFFGQGTRLTVV.

The genes are TRBV30 and TRBJ1-2; D is undetermined. CDR3 length: 11 residues. V was shortened by 0 bases and J by 5 bases, with 4 bases between the two germline ends. Germline V lookup: CDR1 GTSNPN, CDR2 SVGIG (reference sequence). The CDR3 loop is CAWSVRYGYTF. In DNA, the CDR3 is TGTGCCTGGAGTGTACGGTATGGCTACACCTTC.

V usage is TRBV21-1 and J usage is TRBJ2-1; the D call in the table, TRBD2, was not verified against the DNA. TRBV21-1 is reported as a pseudogene. The CDR3 totals 16 residues. CDR3 in DNA: TGTGCCAGCCGACTTCTGATTTTTCGGCCTGGGAATGAGCAGTTCTTC. Its translation is CASRLLIFRPGNEQFF.

The chain joins TRBV6-5 to TRBJ2-7, with 12 bases that match TRBD2. CDR3 length: 14 amino acids. Germline V gene sequence: CDR1 MNHEY, CDR2 SVGAGI. J gave up 3 bases and V 8 bases, and 5 bases lay outside the gene matches. The CDR3 bases are TGTGCCAGCCAACAGACTAGCGGGAGCTACGAGCAGTACTTC. As protein: CASQQTSGSYEQYF.

The chain joins TRBV27 to TRBJ1-3, with TRBD1 identical over 10 bases. In germline, CDR1 is MNHEY, CDR2 SMNVEV (reference sequence). The CDR3 extends over 18 amino acids. V dropped 3 bases and J dropped 0; count of bases not matched to a gene: 8. The CDR3, as DNA: TGTGCCAGCAGTTTTCCCGGGACAGGGGCCTTCTCTGGAAACACCATATATTTT. As protein: CASSFPGTGAFSGNTIYF.

The chain recombines TRBV19 with TRBJ1-2, with D perhaps matching TRBD1 (6 bases). Looked up from germline, CDR1 is LNHDA and CDR2 is SQIVND (reference sequence). Trimming left V 5 bases short and J 9 bases short, with 22 bases between. The CDR3 extends over 15 amino acids. The CDR3: CASSLPQGTQGSYTF. CDR3 nucleotide sequence: TGTGCCAGTAGTCTCCCCCAGGGGACCCAGGGAAGCTACACCTTC.

This clone showed up just once. The chain has TRBV6-5 and TRBJ1-1, with D maybe TRBD1 (6 bases). The CDR3 sequence is 13 residues long. Germline CDR1 is MNHEY and CDR2 is SVGAGI. Trimming took 2 bases from V and 13 from J, leaving 17 bases between them. The CDR3 sequence: CASSYTDRLDVFF. The CDR3 nucleotides read TGTGCCAGCAGTTACACGGACAGATTGGATGTTTTCTTT.

The CDR3 here is CASSLTNGGGTEAFF. CDR3 nucleotides: TGTGCCAGCAGCTTAACGAATGGGGGCGGGACTGAAGCTTTCTTT. The rearrangement links TRBV7-3 to TRBJ1-1; a weak D match, TRBD1 (6 bases). The CDR3 has 15 amino acids. Germline V lookup: CDR1 SGHTA, CDR2 FQGTGA. Deletions cut 0 bases from V and 5 bases from J, with 13 bases between.

This clone was counted a single time. This sequence joins TRBV28 and TRBJ1-6, with D unresolved. This CDR3 spans 12 amino acids. V was shortened by 3 bases and J by 13 bases, with 10 bases between the two germline ends. Germline V gene data show CDR1 as MDHEN and CDR2 as SYDVKM. This CDR3 is CASSLRVPPLHF. In DNA, the CDR3 is TGTGCCAGCAGTTTGAGGGTCCCCCCCCTCCACTTT.

J is TRBJ1-1 and V is TRBV7-9, with unresolved D. V lost 8 bases, J lost 7 bases, and 14 bases lay in between. CDR1 and CDR2 from the germline V gene are SEHNR and FQNEAQ (reference sequence). The CDR3 has 12 residues. CDR3 region: CASAGYNVEAFF. The CDR3 DNA reads as TGTGCCAGCGCGGGATACAATGTTGAAGCTTTCTTT.

CDR3 residues: CSARDRTEYF. The CDR3 DNA reads TGCAGTGCTAGAGATCGGACAGAGTATTTT. V usage is TRBV20-1 and J usage is TRBJ2-3, with D tentatively TRBD1 (6 bases). Trimming pared 0 bases from V and 13 bases from J, leaving 8 bases between. Germline V gene data show CDR1 as DFQATT and CDR2 as SNEGSKA (reference sequence). The CDR3 spans 10 residues.